The next 27 T cell receptor beta chains were all read from a single sample in a study of T cell clonality in common variable immunodeficiency. Study findings and constraints: Reportedly, TCR beta sequences from common variable immunodeficiency showed fewer deletions and N-nucleotide insertions.

Here immunoSEQ multiplex PCR was the method, and the copy in TCRdb shows in-frame clones only, minus some. The sample presents roughly 25,000 clones, none singletons. For these receptors, no antigen is known. What was sequenced was peripheral blood mononuclear cells. The source is a human donor with common variable immunodeficiency.

Incomplete CDR3 DNA: TGCAGTGCGTCGGTGGGCTTAGGATCCTCCTACGAG. Translated, it gives CSASVGLGSSYE. The CDR3 in its entirety is CSASVGLGSSYEQYF. The chain is built from TRBV20-1 and TRBJ2-7; D ambiguous. The read comes to an end 3 residues before the CDR3 does, leaving the germline J gene to fill in the end. This CDR3 is 15 amino acids long. Trimming pared 6 bases from V and 0 bases from J, leaving 18 bases between. Germline values: CDR1 DFQATT, CDR2 SNEGSKA (reference sequence).

Points on this clone: The read comes to an end 3 residues before the CDR3 does, leaving the germline J gene to fill in the end. The chain employs TRBV5-1 and TRBJ2-7, with TRBD1 as a possible D gene (5 bases). The CDR3 has 13 residues. Trimming left V 1 base short and J 1 base short, with 6 bases between. Germline V gives CDR1 SGHRS, CDR2 YFSETQ. Partial CDR3 DNA: TGCGCCAGCAGCTTGCAGGGTTCCTACGAG. This translates into CASSLQGSYE. In full, the CDR3 is CASSLQGSYEQYF.

This clone was seen a few times. Read sequence stops 3 residues before the CDR3 end, and the germline J gene provides the missing end. V usage is TRBV6-2 or TRBV6-3 and J usage is TRBJ2-1, with D maybe TRBD2 (6 bases). The CDR3 has 17 amino acids. Germline V lookup: CDR1 MNHEY, CDR2 SVGEGT. With 6 bases removed from V and 3 bases from J, the gap between germline ends came to 21 bases. The CDR3 loop reads CASRKGWGVGDYNEQFF. Incomplete CDR3 DNA: TGTGCCAGCAGAAAAGGTTGGGGGGTTGGGGACTACAATGAG.

A note on this clone: Sequencing ends 3 residues short of the CDR3 end; the germline J gene provides the rest. This chain connects TRBV19 to TRBJ1-2, with TRBD1 matching over 8 bases. This CDR3 has 17 amino acids. The junction had 17 bases not matched to a gene; V was cut back by 7 bases and J by 4 bases. Germline CDR1 LNHDA, CDR2 SQIVND (reference sequence). The CDR3 bases that were read are TGTGCCAGTACGCTCGCAACCGGGACAGGCGGCCTCTATGGC. Translation gives CASTLATGTGGLYG. The CDR3, in full, reads CASTLATGTGGLYGYTF.

This clone has just a few counts. The read terminates 3 residues ahead of where the CDR3 ends, so the germline J gene completes it. This chain connects TRBV7-6 to TRBJ2-1; 8 nucleotides line up with TRBD2. V shed 2 bases and J 2 bases; nucleotides not matched to a gene: 2. This CDR3 region has 15 residues. Looked up from germline, CDR1 is SGHVS and CDR2 is FNYEAQ. The CDR3 is CASSLSAGAYNEQFF. The DNA read from the CDR3 is TGTGCCAGCAGCTTATCAGCGGGGGCCTACAATGAG.

This clone was detected a few times. The read halts 3 residues ahead of the CDR3 end, with the missing end drawn from the germline J gene. This sequence joins TRBV7-2 and TRBJ2-2, with D maybe TRBD2 (6 bases). The CDR3 spans 14 residues. Germline V lookup: CDR1 SGHTA, CDR2 FQGNSA. Trimming stripped 5 bases from V and 6 bases from J, with 13 bases between. Partial CDR3 DNA: TGTGCCAGCAGCGTGACTAGAGTCCCCGGGGAG. Protein product: CASSVTRVPGE. In full, the CDR3 reads CASSVTRVPGELFF.

There are a few counts of this clone. With the read ending 3 residues before the CDR3 end, the germline J gene is used to fill in that end. The chain carries TRBV7-9 and TRBJ1-6, with 8 bases identical to TRBD1. This CDR3 spans 15 amino acids. Germline V gene sequence: CDR1 SEHNR, CDR2 FQNEAQ (reference sequence). V was pared by 3 bases and J by 7 bases, with 5 bases of the junction left unmatched. The covered CDR3 bases are TGTGCCAGCAGCTTCGGACAGGGCCTCAATTCACCC. Protein: CASSFGQGLNSP. The whole CDR3 sequence is CASSFGQGLNSPLHF.

This clone was recorded a few times. The CDR3 end lies 3 residues beyond the end of the read and is filled in from the germline J gene. The V and J genes are TRBV6-2 or TRBV6-3 and TRBJ2-1; weak D call: TRBD2 (5 bases). Germline V lookup: CDR1 MNHEY, CDR2 SVGEGT. V lost 5 bases to trimming and J lost 9 bases, with 14 bases between them. The CDR3 sequence is 13 residues long. CDR3: CASSPPGKGEQFF. The CDR3 bases that were read are TGTGCCAGCAGTCCCCCGGGGAAAGGTGAG.

This clone turned up a few times. The read terminates 3 residues before the CDR3 end, so the remaining end is supplied by the germline J gene. V is TRBV20-1 and J is TRBJ2-7; 10 bases line up with TRBD2. V gave up 3 bases and J gave up 0 bases; unmatched junction bases: 8. The CDR3 is 16 residues long. CDR1 and CDR2 from the germline V gene are DFQATT and SNEGSKA (reference sequence). The CDR3 sequence is CSASTPLAGDSYEQYF. The covered CDR3 bases are TGCAGTGCTAGTACCCCCCTAGCGGGGGACTCCTACGAG.

This clone was counted only a few times. The CDR3 end falls 3 residues outside the read, so it is completed with the germline J gene. This chain connects TRBV18 to TRBJ1-2; D may be TRBD1 (6 bases). Trimming stripped 1 base from V and 5 bases from J, with 11 bases between. Germline CDR1 KGHSH, CDR2 LQKENI. This CDR3 has 14 residues. Incomplete CDR3 DNA: TGTGCCAGCTCACCACTGGCAGGGGAATATGGC. Translating it yields CASSPLAGEYG. The complete CDR3 sequence is CASSPLAGEYGYTF. The whole variable domain, filled in from reference TRBV18 and TRBJ1-2, reads NAGVMQNPRHLVRRRGQEARLRCSPMKGHSHVYWYRQLPEEGLKFMVYLQKENIIDESGMPKERFSAEFPKEGPSILRIQQVVRGDSAAYFCASSPLAGEYGYTFGSGTRLTVV.

At least ten counts were recorded for this clone. Read coverage stops 3 residues before the CDR3 terminus; the germline J gene supplies the remainder. This chain uses TRBV14 with TRBJ2-3; TRBD2 aligns across 12 bases. V was pared by 7 bases and J by 0 bases, with 8 bases of the junction left unmatched. The CDR3 has 17 residues. CDR1 SGHDN and CDR2 FVKESK come from the germline V gene. The CDR3 sequence: CASKPTGTSGSTDTQYF. The covered CDR3 bases are TGTGCCAGCAAACCCACCGGGACTAGCGGGAGCACAGATACG.

This clone was observed at least ten times. Read coverage stops 3 residues before the CDR3 terminus; the germline J gene supplies the remainder. V and J are TRBV12-3 or TRBV12-4 and TRBJ1-2, with a weak D call TRBD1 (5 bases). Trimming left V 3 bases short and J 5 bases short, with 13 bases between. The CDR3 is made up of 14 amino acids. The chain's CDR3 is CASSFHPEGYGYTF. The sequenced CDR3 bases are TGTGCCAGCAGTTTTCACCCGGAGGGGTATGGC.

This clone was recorded at least ten times. The CDR3 is cut off 3 residues early in the read; its end comes from the germline J gene. J is TRBJ2-1 and V is TRBV7-2, with 9 bases matching TRBD1. J was trimmed by 8 bases and V by 7 bases; bases with no gene match: 12. The V gene's germline CDR1 is SGHTA and CDR2 FQGNSA. The CDR3 runs to 15 residues. The CDR3 here is CASTKRDREVYEQFF. CDR3 bases read: TGTGCCAGCACCAAGAGGGACAGGGAAGTCTATGAG.

With regard to this clone: The read gets to within 3 residues of the CDR3 end, and the germline J gene fills in the rest. The chain links TRBV7-9 to TRBJ1-3; 9 bases are shared with TRBD1. The CDR3 covers 14 residues. Trimming at V came to 4 bases and at J to 8 bases, leaving 6 bases not matched to a gene. Germline-derived CDR1 and CDR2 are SEHNR and FQNEAQ (reference sequence). The CDR3 sequence is CASSSHRGHHTIYF. The DNA read from the CDR3 is TGTGCCAGCAGCTCCCACAGGGGGCATCACACC.

At least ten counts were recorded for this clone. The CDR3 goes on 3 residues after the read ends, and that part is filled in from the germline J gene. The chain recombines TRBV29-1 with TRBJ2-3; 11 positions agree with TRBD2. Germline CDR1 reads SQVTM; CDR2 reads ANQGSEA. The CDR3 has 15 amino acids. The J segment lost 5 bases and the V segment lost 3 bases, leaving 7 bases of the junction unmatched. CDR3: CSVESLAGARDTQYF. CDR3 DNA (partial): TGCAGCGTTGAGTCACTAGCGGGAGCAAGAGATACG.

Details on this clone: Read coverage stops 3 residues before the CDR3 terminus; the germline J gene supplies the remainder. This rearrangement joins TRBV13 to TRBJ2-5; D possibly corresponds to TRBD1 (8 bases). The CDR3 runs to 15 residues. Per the germline V gene, CDR1 is PRHDT and CDR2 is FYEKMQ (reference sequence). Deletions cut 3 bases from V and 3 bases from J, with 14 bases between. The CDR3 bases that were read are TGTGCCAGCAGCTTGGGGGGGACAGGTAAAGAGACC. Protein sequence: CASSLGGTGKET. The whole CDR3 sequence is CASSLGGTGKETQYF. The entire variable domain, with the rest obtained from reference TRBV13 and TRBJ2-5, is as follows: AAGVIQSPRHLIKEKRETATLKCYPIPRHDTVYWYQQGPGQDPQFLISFYEKMQSDKGSIPDRFSAQQFSDYHSELNMSSLELGDSALYFCASSLGGTGKETQYFGPGTRLLVL.

About this clone: The read falls 3 residues short of the CDR3 end, and the missing part is taken from the germline J gene. The chain uses TRBV19 and TRBJ2-1; D perhaps matches TRBD2 (6 bases). Trimming removed 8 bases from V and 2 bases from J, with 16 bases in between. CDR3 length: 15 amino acids. Germline V gene lookup returns CDR1 LNHDA and CDR2 SQIVND (reference sequence). CDR3 residues: CASDSGGGPYNEQFF. The covered CDR3 bases are TGTGCCAGTGATAGCGGAGGAGGGCCCTACAATGAG.

Worth noting for this clone: The read stops 3 residues short of the end of the CDR3; the missing end is completed from the germline J gene. The V call is TRBV2, the J call TRBJ2-4, with 8 nucleotides matching TRBD1. The V gene end was trimmed by 7 bases and the J gene end by 5 bases; junction bases not matched to a gene: 4. Germline V gene data show CDR1 as SNHLY and CDR2 as FYNNEI. CDR3 length: 13 amino acids. The CDR3: CASKGTGQNIQYF. The sequenced CDR3 bases are TGTGCCAGCAAAGGGACAGGCCAAAACATT.

Concerning this clone itself: The observed sequence ends 3 residues before the CDR3 terminus, with the missing tail filled in from the germline J gene. This rearrangement joins TRBV7-8 to TRBJ2-7, with 8 bases identical to TRBD2. With V trimmed by 0 bases and J by 0 bases, 4 bases remained unmatched. This CDR3 contains 16 residues. CDR1 and CDR2 from the germline V gene are SGHVS and FQNEAQ. CDR3 protein: CASSLALLAASYEQYF. The DNA read from the CDR3 is TGTGCCAGCAGCTTAGCCCTACTAGCGGCCTCCTACGAG.

This clone occurred a few times. Read data end 3 residues before the CDR3 end; the end is taken from the germline J gene. The chain joins TRBV2 to TRBJ1-1, with 7 nucleotides matching TRBD1. This CDR3 region has 13 residues. Per germline, CDR1 SNHLY and CDR2 FYNNEI. Losses at the gene ends were 9 bases for V and 2 bases for J; bases not matched to a gene: 6. CDR3 sequence reads: CASADRLNTEAFF. CDR3 DNA, as far as it was read: TGTGCCAGTGCGGACAGGCTAAACACTGAA.

This clone came up many times. The read falls 3 residues short of the CDR3 end, and the missing part is taken from the germline J gene. This chain connects TRBV5-4 to TRBJ2-3; D ambiguous. Per the germline V gene, CDR1 is SGHNT and CDR2 is YYREEE (reference sequence). Trimming stripped 5 bases from V and 5 bases from J, with 9 bases between. The CDR3 has 12 amino acids. The CDR3 sequence: CASSQSVDTQYF. The covered CDR3 bases are TGTGCCAGCAGTCAGAGCGTAGATACG.

In regard to this clone: The observed sequence ends 3 residues before the CDR3 terminus, with the missing tail filled in from the germline J gene. V usage is TRBV19 and J usage is TRBJ1-1; 7 bases agree with TRBD1. V gave up 10 bases and J gave up 1 base; unmatched junction bases: 9. The CDR3 is 14 amino acids. The germline V gene encodes CDR1 LNHDA and CDR2 SQIVND (reference sequence). This chain's CDR3 is CATSTGRTNTEAFF. The part of the CDR3 DNA that was read is TGTGCCACTTCGACAGGGCGGACGAACACTGAA.

This clone has more than one count but fewer than ten. The read ends 3 residues before the CDR3 terminus; that terminus is restored from the germline J gene. The J gene is TRBJ2-3, the V gene TRBV2; 8 positions agree with TRBD2. Losses at the gene ends were 6 bases for V and 6 bases for J; bases not matched to a gene: 2. This CDR3 spans 12 amino acids. In germline, CDR1 is SNHLY, CDR2 FYNNEI. The CDR3 region is CASRGLGDTQYF. The part of the CDR3 DNA that was read is TGTGCCAGCAGGGGACTAGGGGATACG.

This clone has ten or more counts. The read falls 3 residues short of the CDR3 end, and the missing part is taken from the germline J gene. This chain uses TRBV7-2 with TRBJ2-3, with D perhaps matching TRBD2 (6 bases). The ends were cut back, 4 bases at V and 2 bases at J, with 13 bases in the middle. The CDR3 has 15 residues. Germline V CDR1 and CDR2: SGHTA, FQGNSA. The CDR3 protein is CASSSHSGSTDTQYF. The DNA read from the CDR3 is TGTGCCAGCAGCTCCCATAGCGGATCCACAGATACG.

This clone is categorized as medium-sized. Partial CDR3 DNA: TGTGCCAGCAGCTTAGAACAGGGGACTGAAAAA. Amino acid sequence: CASSLEQGTEK. The CDR3 as a whole reads CASSLEQGTEKLFF. The chain couples TRBV7-9 to TRBJ1-4, with 7 bases lining up with TRBD1. The read ends 3 residues before the CDR3 terminus; that terminus is restored from the germline J gene. Germline loops: CDR1 SEHNR, CDR2 FQNEAQ (reference sequence). The V segment lost 1 base and the J segment 7 bases; nucleotides outside the gene matches: 3. The CDR3 totals 14 residues.

The table lists this clone with a few counts. CDR3 sequence reads: CASSYLAGVQTQYF. CDR3 DNA, as far as it was read: TGTGCCAGCAGCTACTTAGCGGGAGTACAGACC. The V and J genes are TRBV7-9 and TRBJ2-5; 9 nucleotides line up with TRBD2. The read ends 3 residues shy of where the CDR3 ends; the end is completed using the germline J gene. The CDR3 length is 14 residues. The germline V gene encodes CDR1 SEHNR and CDR2 FQNEAQ (reference sequence). V lost 4 bases and J lost 6; bases outside the gene matches: 6. The whole variable domain, remainder taken from reference TRBV7-9 and TRBJ2-5, is DTGVSQNPRHKITKRGQNVTFRCDPISEHNRLYWYRQTLGQGPEFLTYFQNEAQLEKSRLLSDRFSAERPKGSFSTLEIQRTEQGDSAMYLCASSYLAGVQTQYFGPGTRLLVL.

The table lists this clone with many counts. The sequenced fragment ends 3 residues before the CDR3 boundary, so the rest is inferred from the germline J gene. The genes are TRBV2 and TRBJ2-6; no clear D. Trimming removed 7 bases at V and 1 base at J, with 8 bases between. Per germline, CDR1 SNHLY and CDR2 FYNNEI. The length of the CDR3 is 14 residues. CDR3 DNA, as far as it was read: TGTGCCAGCACTCTACCATCTGGGGCCAACGTC. It encodes CASTLPSGANV. The entire CDR3 is CASTLPSGANVLTF. Drawing the rest from reference TRBV2 and TRBJ2-6, the complete variable domain is EPEVTQTPSHQVTQMGQEVILRCVPISNHLYFYWYRQILGQKVEFLVSFYNNEISEKSEIFDDQFSVERPDGSNFTLKIRSTKLEDSAMYFCASTLPSGANVLTFGAGSRLTVL.